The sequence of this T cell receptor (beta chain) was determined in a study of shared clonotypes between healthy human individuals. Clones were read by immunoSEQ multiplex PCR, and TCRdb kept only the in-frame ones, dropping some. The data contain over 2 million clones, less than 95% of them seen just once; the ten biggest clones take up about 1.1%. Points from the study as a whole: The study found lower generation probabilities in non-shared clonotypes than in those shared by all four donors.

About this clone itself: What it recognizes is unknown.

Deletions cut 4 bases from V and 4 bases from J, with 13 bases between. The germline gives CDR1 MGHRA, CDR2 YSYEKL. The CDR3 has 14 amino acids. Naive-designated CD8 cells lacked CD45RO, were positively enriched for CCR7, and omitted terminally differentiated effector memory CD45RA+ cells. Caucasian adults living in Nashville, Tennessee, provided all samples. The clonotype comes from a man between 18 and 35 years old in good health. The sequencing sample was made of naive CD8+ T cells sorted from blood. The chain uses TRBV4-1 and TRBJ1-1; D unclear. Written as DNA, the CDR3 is TGCGCCAGCAGCCCACTACAGCCCCCCACTGAAGCTTTCTTT. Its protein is CASSPLQPPTEAFF.